Sequencing of this T cell receptor (beta chain) was carried out in a study of blood T cell repertoires in COVID-19. Study at large: Samples came from the United States, Italy and Spain, spanning acute and convalescent COVID-19. PBMCs, B-cell-depleted T cells, or T cells were the source of the cDNA or gDNA that made up the material.

V was shortened by 0 bases and J by 5 bases, with 11 bases between the two germline ends. The CDR3 has 15 amino acids. Germline-derived CDR1 and CDR2 are SGDLS and YYNGEE. The authors' processing: It was from reference gene primer amplification that nucleated cell counts were estimated. Data came from immunoSEQ multiplex PCR; TCRdb stores just in-frame clones and leaves some out. Clonal size and the V and J genes are those of that table, whereas D and trimming came from the DNA. The sample carries some 200,000 clones, approximately 87% recorded once. Material: peripheral blood. The clonotype was recovered from a woman aged 70-85 years with acute or convalescent COVID-19. The chain links TRBV9 to TRBJ2-2, with a tentative D call TRBD2 (6 bases). CDR3 sequence (DNA): TGTGCCAGCAGCGTAGACCCCGGGACTACCGGGGAGCTGTTTTTT. As protein: CASSVDPGTTGELFF.